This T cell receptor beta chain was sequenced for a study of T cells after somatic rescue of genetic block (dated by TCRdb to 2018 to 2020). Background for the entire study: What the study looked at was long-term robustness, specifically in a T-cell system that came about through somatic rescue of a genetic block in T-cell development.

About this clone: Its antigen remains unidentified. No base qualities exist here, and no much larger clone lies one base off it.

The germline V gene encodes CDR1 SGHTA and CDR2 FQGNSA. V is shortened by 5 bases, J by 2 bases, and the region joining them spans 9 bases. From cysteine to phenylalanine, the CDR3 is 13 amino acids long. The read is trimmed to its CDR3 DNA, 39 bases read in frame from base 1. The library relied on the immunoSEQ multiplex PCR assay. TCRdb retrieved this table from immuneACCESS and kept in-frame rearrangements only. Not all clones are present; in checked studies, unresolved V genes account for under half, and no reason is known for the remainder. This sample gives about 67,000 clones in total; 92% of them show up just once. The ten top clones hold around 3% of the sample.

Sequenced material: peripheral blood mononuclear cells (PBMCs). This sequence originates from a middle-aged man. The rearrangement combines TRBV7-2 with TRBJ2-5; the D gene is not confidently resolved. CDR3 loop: CASSRGKQETQYF. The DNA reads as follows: TGTGCCAGCAGCCGCGGAAAGCAAGAGACCCAGTACTTC.